The clone carrying this T cell receptor beta chain appeared once. The data originate from a study of blood T cell repertoires in COVID-19. Whole-study context: Sources were T cells, B-cell-depleted T cells, or PBMCs; the material itself was cDNA or gDNA.

CDR1 is KGHSH, CDR2 LQKENI, per germline. J gave up 4 bases and V 6 bases, and 4 bases lay outside the gene matches. The CDR3 runs to 13 residues. The repertoire was sequenced with immunoSEQ multiplex PCR; TCRdb's copy has only in-frame clones and lacks some. The sample has tens of thousands of clones, 75% to 95% seen once. This chain joins TRBV18 and TRBJ2-5; 8 bases align to TRBD1. The sample was peripheral blood. This receptor was identified in a man aged 45-65 years with active COVID-19. This CDR3 is CASSRGQGETQYF. The CDR3 nucleotides read TGTGCCAGCTCTCGCGGACAGGGAGAGACCCAGTACTTC.